This T cell receptor beta chain is drawn from a study of T cells in Graves' hyperthyroidism and ophthalmopathy. Regarding the study as a whole: Ophthalmopathy was separated from stable hyperthyroidism by a 13 V-J model. Blood also carried most thyroid clonotypes expanded above 0.001.

RNA transcripts served as the template for amplifying TCR beta CDR3 regions. HTBI primers drove first-round RT-PCR of the TCR CDR3. MiXCR was run by TCRdb on the multiplex PCR reads, yielding one entry per CDR3 protein. Among about 600,000 distinct CDR3 sequences listed, roughly 15% were seen once. Disease lasting under 3 months, a NOSPECS grade of at least 4, and a Clinical Activity Score of at least 3 were features of the ophthalmopathy patients. There are many counts of this clonotype. What it binds is unknown. This CDR3 is 16 amino acids long. Germline V gene lookup returns CDR1 DFQATT and CDR2 SNEGSKA (reference sequence). The ends were cut back, 1 base at V and 2 bases at J, with 15 bases in the middle.

Material: blood. This clonotype was sampled from a middle-aged woman with Graves' ophthalmopathy. This chain uses TRBV20-1 with TRBJ1-5, with a weak D call TRBD1 (5 bases). CDR3 nucleotide sequence: TGCAGTGCTAGAGTTGAGGGGAAGGGACGCAATCAGCCCCAGCATTTT. It is translated as CSARVEGKGRNQPQHF.